The 2 T cell receptor beta chains presented below share a single source sample, sequenced in a study of T-cell memory formation after mild COVID-19. MiXCR, run by TCRdb on the 5' RACE reads, gives a single entry per CDR3 protein. The sample has 150,000 to 200,000 distinct CDR3 sequences; roughly 17% are singletons. Sequenced material: PBMCs or a T cell subset sorted from them (not recorded which). The receptors here all came from an adult woman who had mild COVID-19 (a few samples of this study predate the infection). Cell type and time point are not known.

This clonotype was observed a handful of times. The junction differs from germline at one of its ends, possibly a read error. The rearrangement links TRBV6-5 to TRBJ1-6; perhaps TRBD1 as D (5 bases). Per the germline V gene, CDR1 is MNHEY and CDR2 is SVGAGI. The CDR3 is 16 amino acids. CDR3 residues: CASGSRGDSNNSPLHF. The CDR3 nucleotides are TGTGCCAGCGGTTCAAGGGGCGACTCCAATAATTCACCCCTCCACTTT.

The rearrangement uses TRBV15 and TRBJ2-3; D call uncertain. Looked up from germline, CDR1 is LNHNV and CDR2 is YYDKDF (reference sequence). The germline V and J ends were trimmed by 1 base and 6 bases, with 5 bases remaining between them. This CDR3 has 12 amino acids. The CDR3 bases are TGTGCCACCAGCAGAGCATGGGATACGCAGTATTTT. Translated, it gives CATSRAWDTQYF.